This T cell receptor beta chain derives from a study of blood T cell repertoires in COVID-19. Study-level information: Sites across the United States, Italy and Spain contributed samples from acute and convalescent COVID-19. PBMCs, B-cell-depleted T cells, or T cells were the source of the cDNA or gDNA that made up the material.

Losses at the gene ends were 2 bases for V and 8 bases for J; bases not matched to a gene: 10. The germline CDR1 and CDR2 sequences are KGHSH and LQKENI. This CDR3 is 15 amino acids long. This clone has only one observation. Under the authors' procedure: Estimation of nucleated cell counts relied on the amplification of reference gene primers. Sequenced by immunoSEQ multiplex PCR; TCRdb stores in-frame clones only, minus some. D and trimming come from the DNA, and the V and J calls and clone size come from that table. The table shows about 270,000 clones, with roughly 87% occurring only once. Sequencing was carried out using peripheral blood. This clonotype was obtained from a human donor in a cohort sampled during active COVID-19. J is TRBJ2-3 and V is TRBV18; 7 nucleotides match TRBD2. CDR3 sequence reads: CASSPGRRETPTQYF. The CDR3 DNA follows: TGTGCCAGCTCACCAGGGCGGCGGGAGACACCTACGCAGTATTTT. The variable domain in full, with the rest retrieved from reference TRBV18 and TRBJ2-3, is NAGVMQNPRHLVRRRGQEARLRCSPMKGHSHVYWYRQLPEEGLKFMVYLQKENIIDESGMPKERFSAEFPKEGPSILRIQQVVRGDSAAYFCASSPGRRETPTQYFGPGTRLTVL.